What follows is one T cell receptor (beta chain) and its context. Both 60 Vbeta primers and 13 Jbeta primers went into the PCR. Here immunoSEQ multiplex PCR was the method, and the copy in TCRdb shows in-frame clones only, minus some. The sample shows more than 150,000 clones, 82% of them seen only once. The data stem from a study of cytomegalovirus exposure and HLA in healthy donors. The germline gives CDR1 MNHEY, CDR2 SVGAGI. The CDR3 is made up of 15 amino acids. J lost 4 bases, V lost 2 bases, and 2 bases had no gene match. The sample consisted of PBMCs. V and J are TRBV6-5 and TRBJ2-7; TRBD2 aligns across 13 bases. The receptor was derived from a middle-aged man in good health and CMV-seronegative. CDR3 sequence: CASSYGTSGTYEQYF. The CDR3 DNA follows: TGTGCCAGCAGTTACGGGACTAGCGGGACTTACGAGCAGTACTTC.